This T cell receptor beta chain originates from a study of T cells in Graves' hyperthyroidism and ophthalmopathy. Findings and limits, study-wide: In the analysis, a 13 V-J model separated ophthalmopathy from stable hyperthyroidism.

It was considered stable Graves' hyperthyroidism when ophthalmopathy did not progress within 18 months. Those with hyperthyroidism were 18 to 65 years old, newly diagnosed, and ill for under 2 months. Using RNA transcripts as the source, TCR beta CDR3 regions were amplified. An initial round of RT-PCR targeting the TCR CDR3 relied on the HTBI primer set. TCRdb re-called the multiplex PCR reads with MiXCR, one entry per CDR3 protein. This table has hundreds of thousands of distinct CDR3 sequences, 38% appearing once. As concerns this clonotype: No antigen is known for it.

Germline loops: CDR1 MGHDK, CDR2 SYGVNS. This CDR3 has 14 amino acids. The germline V and J ends were trimmed by 6 bases and 6 bases, with 18 bases remaining between them. The sequencing input was blood. This TCR was recovered from a man younger than 35 with Graves' hyperthyroidism. V usage is TRBV25-1 and J usage is TRBJ2-7; either TRBD1 or TRBD2 may supply D (5 bases each). This CDR3 reads CASSWGTEYAEQYF. CDR3 DNA sequence: TGTGCCAGCAGCTGGGGGACCGAATATGCCGAGCAGTACTTC.